This T cell receptor (beta chain) was sequenced during a study of molecular identifiers for immune sequencing clone quantification. V was clipped by 7 bases and J by 8 bases, with 14 bases between them. The germline V gene encodes CDR1 MNHNS and CDR2 SASEGT. This CDR3 is 12 amino acids long. TCRdb reprocessed the PCR reads via MiXCR and lists one record per CDR3 protein. The table includes about 640,000 distinct CDR3 sequences, 15% to 20% detected once. This clonotype showed up just a few times. Its antigen is not known. Study observations and caveats: Researchers reportedly could pick up spiked Jurkat TCR RNA from one cell mixed into over 900,000 naive cells.

As CD8+CD4-CCR7+CD45RA+ cells, naive CD8 T cells were sorted. The clonotype was recovered from a human donor in good health. Some libraries in this study had Jurkat cell RNA spiked in. V and J are TRBV6-1 and TRBJ1-2, with D possibly matching TRBD1 (6 bases). Sequencing input: naive CD8+ T cells from blood, with Jurkat cell RNA spiked in. Subset given: FACS-sorted CD8+CD4-CCR7+CD45RA+ naive T cells. The CDR3 coding sequence is TGTGCCAGCAAACTGACAGGAGGGGGCTACACCTTC. Amino acids: CASKLTGGGYTF.